This entry lists 20 T cell receptor beta chains sequenced from one sample in a study of cytomegalovirus exposure and HLA in healthy donors. The PCR made use of 60 Vbeta and 13 Jbeta primers. Libraries were prepared by immunoSEQ multiplex PCR; TCRdb keeps only in-frame clonotypes and omits some of them. The table records about 150,000 clones, around 83% of them present only once. Source material: PBMCs. The receptors come from a young man in good health and CMV-seropositive.

The rearrangement links TRBV5-1 to TRBJ2-1; 7 bases line up with TRBD2. After removal of 3 bases from V and 8 bases from J, the junction contained 8 bases not matched to a gene. Germline-derived CDR1 and CDR2 are SGHRS and YFSETQ. CDR3 length: 14 residues. DNA of the CDR3: TGCGCCAGCAGCTCCGGACTAGTGGAATATGAGCAGTTCTTC. This translates into CASSSGLVEYEQFF. Looking up the rest from reference TRBV5-1 and TRBJ2-1 gives the full variable domain: KAGVTQTPRYLIKTRGQQVTLSCSPISGHRSVSWYQQTPGQGLQFLFEYFSETQRNKGNFPGRFSGRQFSNSRSEMNVSTLELGDSALYLCASSSGLVEYEQFFGPGTRLTVL.

This clone has only a few counts. The same CDR3 can be traced to other DNA sequences in this sample. The genes are TRBV27 and TRBJ1-1; no firm D call. Trimming left V 5 bases short and J 1 base short, with 11 bases between. CDR3 length equals 14 residues. CDR1 is MNHEY, CDR2 SMNVEV, per germline (reference sequence). The DNA for the CDR3 is TGTGCCAGCAGTGTAGCCGGTTGGAACACTGAAGCTTTCTTT. This translates into CASSVAGWNTEAFF.

The chain joins TRBV19 to TRBJ2-2, with TRBD2 matching 13 bases. From germline, CDR1 is LNHDA and CDR2 SQIVND (reference sequence). The trim removed 7 bases at V and 5 bases at J, leaving 10 bases unmatched. The CDR3 consists of 17 residues. Here the CDR3 DNA reads TGTGCCAGTACCATAAGGTTGACTAGCGGGAGGACCGGGGAGCTGTTTTTT. It is translated as CASTIRLTSGRTGELFF.

This clone was counted between two and nine times. V is TRBV19 and J is TRBJ1-4; TRBD1 matches at 8 bases. Germline CDR1 and CDR2: LNHDA and SQIVND (reference sequence). This CDR3 contains 14 residues. V shed 3 bases, J shed 11 bases, and the junction held 8 bases outside the gene matches. In nucleotides, the CDR3 is TGTGCCAGTAGTATCGGACAGGGAAGTAGGAAACTGTTTTTT. Protein: CASSIGQGSRKLFF.

The gene calls are TRBV5-5 and TRBJ2-7; 8 nucleotides line up with TRBD1. The V segment lost 4 bases and the J segment 4 bases; nucleotides outside the gene matches: 4. The germline CDR1 and CDR2 sequences are SGHKS and YYEKEE (reference sequence). CDR3 length: 13 residues. The CDR3 sequence is CASSRTGTYEQYV. The CDR3 DNA is TGTGCCAGCAGCCGGACAGGGACGTACGAGCAGTACGTC.

V gene TRBV5-1 combines with J gene TRBJ2-3; 9 bases align to TRBD1. V shed 3 bases, J shed 2 bases, and the junction held 4 bases outside the gene matches. The CDR3 is made up of 15 amino acids. Germline CDR1 SGHRS, CDR2 YFSETQ. The CDR3 DNA is TGCGCCAGCAGCTGGGACAGGGCATCCACAGATACGCAGTATTTT. Its translation is CASSWDRASTDTQYF.

The chain joins TRBV11-2 to TRBJ2-1; 8 positions match TRBD2. Germline trimming cut 3 bases from V and 9 bases from J; bases unmatched to any gene: 10. The germline gives CDR1 SGHAT, CDR2 FQNNGV. The CDR3 has 15 residues. The CDR3 sequence is CASSFAEGGRIEQFF. The CDR3 nucleotides read TGTGCCAGCAGCTTCGCCGAAGGCGGGAGGATTGAGCAGTTCTTC.

V gene TRBV5-3 combines with J gene TRBJ1-1, with 7 positions matching TRBD1. TRBV5-3 has ORF status, its function being uncertain. CDR3 length: 12 amino acids. V trimming: 6 bases; J trimming: 6 bases; junction bases outside the gene matches: 5. The CDR3 loop is CARTTGESEAFF. CDR3 nucleotides: TGTGCCAGAACTACAGGGGAATCTGAAGCTTTCTTT.

This chain joins TRBV7-2 and TRBJ2-3; 9 bases match TRBD1. Germline V gene sequence: CDR1 SGHTA, CDR2 FQGNSA. This CDR3 is built from 15 residues. Trimming removed 5 bases from V and 3 bases from J; junction bases left unmatched: 6. CDR3 amino acids: CASSQGTGRTDTQYF. The DNA of the CDR3 is TGTGCCAGCAGCCAGGGGACAGGGAGGACAGATACGCAGTATTTT.

DNA for the CDR3: TGTGCCAGCAGCTTCGCGCTTAGCGGGTTCTCCTACGAGCAGTACTTC. Its translation is CASSFALSGFSYEQYF. The chain carries TRBV7-8 and TRBJ2-7; 7 bases align to TRBD2. This CDR3 has 16 residues. The junction had 8 bases not matched to a gene; V was cut back by 3 bases and J by 0 bases. Germline CDR1 reads SGHVS; CDR2 reads FQNEAQ.

The CDR3 region has the DNA TGCGCCAGCAGTCCAGGGAGGGGGGACGAGCAGTACGTC. Protein sequence: CASSPGRGDEQYV. This chain connects TRBV10-1 to TRBJ2-7; the D gene is possibly TRBD2 (7 bases). The CDR3 loop spans 13 amino acids. V was pared by 5 bases and J by 5 bases, with 13 bases between. CDR1 and CDR2 from the germline V gene are WNHNN and SYGVQD (reference sequence).

The chain uses TRBV9 and TRBJ1-4; D perhaps matches TRBD1 (6 bases). With 3 bases removed from V and 5 bases from J, the gap between germline ends came to 14 bases. The CDR3 extends over 15 amino acids. CDR1 is SGDLS and CDR2 is YYNGEE in the germline V gene. The DNA of the CDR3 is TGTGCCAGCAGCGCGCGAACAGGGTTGAATGAAAAACTGTTTTTT. It yields the protein CASSARTGLNEKLFF.

V is TRBV18 and J is TRBJ2-5, with 10 positions matching TRBD1. Germline assignment: CDR1 KGHSH and CDR2 LQKENI. The CDR3 runs to 15 residues. V lost 3 bases and J lost 10; bases outside the gene matches: 11. Written as DNA, the CDR3 is TGTGCCAGCTCACCCGGGACAGGGGCTGTGACGGGCCAGTACTTC. Translated: CASSPGTGAVTGQYF.

V usage is TRBV18 and J usage is TRBJ1-1; tentative D call: TRBD1 (6 bases). V was pared by 3 bases and J by 5 bases, with 22 bases between. The CDR3 spans 17 residues. Germline CDR1 and CDR2: KGHSH and LQKENI. CDR3 sequence (DNA): TGTGCCAGCTCACCCCTCCCCGACAGGTCGATAGGGACTGAAGCTTTCTTT. It codes for CASSPLPDRSIGTEAFF.

The genes are TRBV6-5 and TRBJ1-5; 7 nucleotides agree with TRBD1. The J segment lost 2 bases and the V segment lost 6 bases, leaving 4 bases of the junction unmatched. In germline, CDR1 is MNHEY, CDR2 SVGAGI. This CDR3 contains 14 residues. DNA of the CDR3: TGTGCCAGCAGCCACGGACAGGGCAATCAGCCCCAGCATTTT. Its translation: CASSHGQGNQPQHF.

About this clone: This specimen includes other DNA sequences encoding the same CDR3. V is TRBV5-6 and J is TRBJ2-7, with 8 bases aligning to TRBD1. This CDR3 is built from 14 residues. Germline loops: CDR1 SGHDT, CDR2 YYEEEE. Trimming at V came to 5 bases and at J to 2 bases, leaving 6 bases not matched to a gene. CDR3 DNA: TGTGCCAGCAGACAAATGACAGGGGCCTACGAGCAGTACTTC. Its protein product is CASRQMTGAYEQYF.

This chain connects TRBV6-4 to TRBJ1-5, with D possibly TRBD1 on 6 matching bases. The germline V gene encodes CDR1 MRHNA and CDR2 SNTAGT. Trimming took 4 bases from V and 6 from J, leaving 10 bases between them. The CDR3 has 13 amino acids. The CDR3 nucleotides read TGTGCCAGCAGTGGGGGGCAGGGTCAGCCCCAGCATTTT. Protein sequence: CASSGGQGQPQHF.

The rearrangement uses TRBV7-8 and TRBJ2-1, with D unresolved. Germline V CDR1 and CDR2: SGHVS, FQNEAQ. The CDR3 covers 16 residues. V was cut by 4 bases and J by 0 bases, with 13 bases left in between. This chain's CDR3 is CASSSLEAVSYNEQFF. DNA of the CDR3: TGTGCCAGCAGCTCCCTCGAGGCGGTCTCCTACAATGAGCAGTTCTTC.

This chain joins TRBV4-2 and TRBJ2-1; 7 nucleotides match TRBD1. V shed 4 bases, J shed 3 bases, and the junction held 9 bases outside the gene matches. This CDR3 comprises 16 residues. Germline V gives CDR1 LGHNA, CDR2 YNFKEQ. The CDR3: CASSLPSGTVYNEQFF. The CDR3 nucleotides read TGTGCCAGCAGCCTCCCATCCGGGACAGTCTACAATGAGCAGTTCTTC.

The chain recombines TRBV6-6 with TRBJ2-4; D perhaps matches TRBD2 (5 bases). This CDR3 has 16 residues. CDR1 MNHNY and CDR2 SVGAGI come from the germline V gene (reference sequence). The germline V and J ends were trimmed by 5 bases and 4 bases, with 18 bases remaining between them. In DNA, the CDR3 is TGTGCCAGCAGTGCCTATAGAGACACGGGGAAAAACATTCAGTACTTC. This codes for CASSAYRDTGKNIQYF.